This TCR beta chain is from a study of spatial heterogeneity in lung cancer. Notes on the study in general: Ubiquitous and regional nonsynonymous mutation counts were tracked by ubiquitous and regional expanded TCR counts, respectively. Higher tumor mutation counts went along with higher counts of expanded intratumoral alpha and beta TCRs.

Time point in this sample: sample taken at primary tumor resection. The authors sequenced whole RNA from tumor, nontumor lung or frozen PBMC without sorting. TCRdb reanalysed the 5' RACE reads using MiXCR and keeps one entry per CDR3 protein. The table shows 20,000 to 25,000 distinct CDR3 sequences, with over 7.5% occurring only once. Germline V CDR1 and CDR2: KGHDR, SFDVKD. The CDR3 sequence is 17 residues long. V lost 6 bases to trimming and J lost 4 bases; unmatched junction nucleotides: 13. There are a few counts of this clonotype. The antigen remains undetermined. The starting material was lung tumor tissue, obtained at surgery. The chain employs TRBV24-1 and TRBJ2-1, with 8 bases fitting TRBD2. This clonotype was obtained from a male donor with early-stage non-small cell lung cancer. CDR3: CATSFLAGLNDYNEQFF. CDR3 nucleotides: TGTGCCACCAGTTTTCTAGCGGGTCTGAACGATTACAATGAGCAGTTCTTC.